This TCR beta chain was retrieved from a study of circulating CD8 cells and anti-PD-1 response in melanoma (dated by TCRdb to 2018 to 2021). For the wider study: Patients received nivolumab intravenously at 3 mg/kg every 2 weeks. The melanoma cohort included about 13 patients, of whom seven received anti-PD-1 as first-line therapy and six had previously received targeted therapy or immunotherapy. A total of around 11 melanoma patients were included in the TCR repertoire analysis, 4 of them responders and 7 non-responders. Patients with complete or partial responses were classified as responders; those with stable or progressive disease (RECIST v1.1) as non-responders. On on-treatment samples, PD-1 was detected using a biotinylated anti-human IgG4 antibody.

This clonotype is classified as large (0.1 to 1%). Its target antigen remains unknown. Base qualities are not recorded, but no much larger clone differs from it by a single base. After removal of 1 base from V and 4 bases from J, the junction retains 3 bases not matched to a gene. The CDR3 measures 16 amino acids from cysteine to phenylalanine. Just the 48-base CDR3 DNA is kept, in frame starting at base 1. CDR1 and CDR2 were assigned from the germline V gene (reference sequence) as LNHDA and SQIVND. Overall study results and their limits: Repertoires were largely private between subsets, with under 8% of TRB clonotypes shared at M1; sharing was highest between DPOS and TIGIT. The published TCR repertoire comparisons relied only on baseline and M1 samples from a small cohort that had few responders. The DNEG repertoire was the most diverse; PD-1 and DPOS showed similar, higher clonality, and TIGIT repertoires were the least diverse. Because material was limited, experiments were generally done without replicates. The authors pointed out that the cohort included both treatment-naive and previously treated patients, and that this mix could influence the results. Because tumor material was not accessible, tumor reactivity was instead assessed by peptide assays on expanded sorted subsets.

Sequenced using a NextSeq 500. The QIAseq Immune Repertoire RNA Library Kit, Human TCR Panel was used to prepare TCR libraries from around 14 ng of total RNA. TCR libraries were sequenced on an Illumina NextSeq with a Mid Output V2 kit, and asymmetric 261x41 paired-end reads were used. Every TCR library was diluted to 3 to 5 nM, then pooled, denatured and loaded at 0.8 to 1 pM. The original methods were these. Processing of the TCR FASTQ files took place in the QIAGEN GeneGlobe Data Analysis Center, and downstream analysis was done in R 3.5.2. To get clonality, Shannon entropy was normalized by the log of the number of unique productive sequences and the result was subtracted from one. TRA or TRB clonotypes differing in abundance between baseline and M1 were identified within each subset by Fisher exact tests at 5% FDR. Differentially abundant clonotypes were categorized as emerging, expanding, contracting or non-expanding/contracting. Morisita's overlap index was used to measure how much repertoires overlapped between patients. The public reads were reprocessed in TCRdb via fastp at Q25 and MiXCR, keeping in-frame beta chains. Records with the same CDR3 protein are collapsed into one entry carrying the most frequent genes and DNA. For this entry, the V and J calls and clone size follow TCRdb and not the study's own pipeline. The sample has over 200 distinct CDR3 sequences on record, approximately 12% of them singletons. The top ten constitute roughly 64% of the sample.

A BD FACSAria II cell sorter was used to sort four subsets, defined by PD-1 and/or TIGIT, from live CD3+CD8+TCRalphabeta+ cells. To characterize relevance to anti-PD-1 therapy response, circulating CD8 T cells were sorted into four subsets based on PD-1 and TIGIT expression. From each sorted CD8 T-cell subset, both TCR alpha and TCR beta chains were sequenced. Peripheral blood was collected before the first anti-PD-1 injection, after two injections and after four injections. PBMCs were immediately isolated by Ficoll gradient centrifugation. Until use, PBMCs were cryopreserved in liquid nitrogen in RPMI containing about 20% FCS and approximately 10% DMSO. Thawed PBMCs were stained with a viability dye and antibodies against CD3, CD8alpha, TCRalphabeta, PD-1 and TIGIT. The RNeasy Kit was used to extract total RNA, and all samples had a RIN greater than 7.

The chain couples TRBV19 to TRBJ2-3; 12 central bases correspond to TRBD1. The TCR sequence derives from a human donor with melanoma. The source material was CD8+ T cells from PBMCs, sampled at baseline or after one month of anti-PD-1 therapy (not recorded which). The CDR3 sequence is CASSIGGTGGADTQYF. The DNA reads TGTGCCAGTAGTATAGGTGGGACAGGGGGCGCAGATACGCAGTATTTT.